The clone carrying this T cell receptor beta chain was observed many times. For TCRbeta, the library was prepared with unique molecular identifiers. From the PCR reads, TCRdb called clonotypes with MiXCR, one entry per CDR3 protein. The data hold about 640,000 distinct CDR3 sequences, with over 15% observed a single time. V gave up 4 bases and J gave up 4 bases, with 16 bases separating them. This CDR3 region has 15 residues. The germline V gene has CDR1 SEHNR and CDR2 FQNEAQ (reference sequence). This sample is drawn from a study of T-cell reconstitution after alpha-beta-depleted transplantation in children.

The clonotype was recovered from a human donor who donated a stem cell graft to a child with acute myeloid leukemia. The genes are TRBV7-9 and TRBJ1-1; D gene uncertain. Sequencing used PBMCs from the stem cell graft donor, obtained from the stem cell graft. CDR3 nucleotide sequence: TGTGCCAGCAGCTCACCGGAGGATCTAATCACTGAAGCTTTCTTT. It yields the protein CASSSPEDLITEAFF. Full variable domain (outside the CDR3, taken from reference TRBV7-9 and TRBJ1-1): DTGVSQNPRHKITKRGQNVTFRCDPISEHNRLYWYRQTLGQGPEFLTYFQNEAQLEKSRLLSDRFSAERPKGSFSTLEIQRTEQGDSAMYLCASSSPEDLITEAFFGQGTRLTVV.